This T cell receptor (beta chain) is drawn from a study of T cells in Graves' hyperthyroidism and ophthalmopathy. At least ten counts were recorded for this clonotype. RNA transcripts served as the template for amplifying TCR beta CDR3 regions. HTBI primers drove first-round RT-PCR of the TCR CDR3. MiXCR, run by TCRdb on the multiplex PCR reads, gives a single entry per CDR3 protein. The repertoire has a few hundred thousand distinct CDR3 sequences, roughly 15% of them found once; the top ten carry under 35%. Germline-derived CDR1 and CDR2 are WNHNN and SYGVQD (reference sequence). This CDR3 has 18 amino acids. Trimming at V came to 3 bases and at J to 6 bases, leaving 15 bases not matched to a gene.

The sequence came from a woman in her fifties or sixties with Graves' hyperthyroidism that later progressed to Graves' ophthalmopathy. This chain links TRBV10-1 with TRBJ2-1; 9 positions match TRBD1. The specimen sequenced was blood. DNA of the CDR3: TGCGCCAGCAGTGACTCCCTAGTGGGACAGGGCCGTGTCAATGAGCAGTTCTTC. Translated, it gives CASSDSLVGQGRVNEQFF.